This T cell receptor beta chain was documented in a study of blood T cells in healthy people across ages. Study-wide results and caveats: The unsorted PBMCs prevented any conclusive comparison of naive versus antigen-experienced cells.

V was clipped by 5 bases and J by 5 bases, with 12 bases between them. CDR1 and CDR2 (germline): DFQATT, SNEGSKA (reference sequence). This CDR3 has 13 residues. This clonotype has only a few counts. Its target is unknown. A second about 7 to 11 cycle PCR used barcoded and J-beta primers. Each CDR3 protein is one row after TCRdb ran MiXCR on the 5' RACE reads. This sample yields about 1.6 million distinct CDR3 sequences, of which about 35% are seen a single time; approximately 10% belongs to the top ten. The chain is built from TRBV20-1 and TRBJ1-4; no firm D call. This TCR came from a woman aged 30 to 39 in good health. The sample taken for sequencing was blood. The DNA of the CDR3 is TGCAGTGCTCCGGGTTCTGCCAATGAAAAACTGTTTTTT. Amino acids: CSAPGSANEKLFF.